This record concerns one T cell receptor (beta chain) sequence. Its antigen is not identified. At one of its ends the junction is not consistent with the germline gene, which may arise from a read error. Germline-derived CDR1 and CDR2 are ENHRY and SYGVKD. The CDR3 loop spans 13 amino acids. Single viable CD3+CD4+CD8-CD45RO+ cells were sorted as the memory CD4+ T cells. These data originate in a study of memory CD4+ T cells and cytomegalovirus serostatus. Study observations and caveats: Of approximately 160 reported CMV TCRbeta sequences, 67 were found in memory CD4+ repertoires.

Profiled with immunoSEQ multiplex PCR; TCRdb holds only in-frame clones, not every one. This sample has 35,000 to 50,000 clones, with 78% found just once. This clonotype originated in an adult in good health and CMV-seronegative. Sequenced input: memory CD4+ T cells from blood. J is TRBJ1-5 and V is TRBV10-3, with D possibly matching TRBD1 (6 bases). DNA for the CDR3: TGTGCCAGCAGTCTACAGGGTAATCAGCCCCAGCATTTT. It is translated as CASSLQGNQPQHF.